This TCR beta chain was retrieved from a study of T cells after yellow fever vaccination. The 5'RACE template-switching step produced TCR cDNA and added a universal primer site and UMIs. MiXCR was run by TCRdb on the 5' RACE reads, yielding one entry per CDR3 protein. The data contain 620,000 or so distinct CDR3 sequences, 17% of them singletons. This CDR3 comprises 15 residues. Germline V gene data show CDR1 as MNHEY and CDR2 as SVGAGI. J lost 6 bases, V lost 2 bases, and 9 bases had no gene match. Of note for this clonotype: Its matching antigen is unknown.

General study results and limits: Peaking on day 5 versus 15, the secondary response was faster but weaker. Clonotypes found in both CD4 and CD8 compartments made up a small share.

The sample was PBMCs, taken 5 to 6 days after the first yellow fever vaccination. The sequence was obtained from a man younger than 30 who received the YFV17D yellow fever vaccine. The gene calls are TRBV6-5 and TRBJ1-2, with TRBD1 matching over 7 bases. The CDR3 DNA sequence: TGTGCCAGCAGTTACGGGACAGCGATTACGAATGGCTACACCTTC. Protein sequence: CASSYGTAITNGYTF.